Presented here are 9 T cell receptor beta chains from one specimen sequenced in a study of T-cell memory formation after mild COVID-19. TCRdb re-called the 5' RACE reads with MiXCR, one entry per CDR3 protein. Counted here are 250,000 to 350,000 distinct CDR3 sequences, around 19% occurring once; the ten biggest clones make up around 21%. Sequenced material: PBMCs or a T cell subset sorted from them (not recorded which). Every receptor here comes from a man aged 18-30 years who had mild COVID-19 (a few samples of this study predate the infection). Cell type and time point are not known.

The sample holds a few counts of this clonotype. This rearrangement joins TRBV12-3 or TRBV12-4 to TRBJ1-1, with D possibly TRBD1 on 6 matching bases. CDR3 length equals 14 residues. Trimming cost V 3 bases and J 5 bases, with 13 bases left between them. The CDR3 here is CASSFFQGQTEAFF. CDR3 coding DNA: TGTGCCAGCAGTTTTTTCCAGGGGCAGACTGAAGCTTTCTTT.

This rearrangement joins TRBV25-1 to TRBJ2-3; no clear D gene. V lost 0 bases and J lost 1, with 11 bases in between. The CDR3 is 16 amino acids. Germline V gives CDR1 MGHDK, CDR2 SYGVNS. The CDR3 nucleotides are TGTGCCAGCAGTGAATATGGGTACCTGGGCACAGATACGCAGTATTTT. Residues: CASSEYGYLGTDTQYF.

The chain carries TRBV18 and TRBJ2-7, with 9 bases that match TRBD1. Trimming cost V 1 base and J 5 bases; bases outside gene matches: 9. The CDR3 has 16 residues. Germline CDR1 and CDR2: KGHSH and LQKENI. The CDR3 spells CASSPRNIGTGNEQYF. CDR3 DNA: TGTGCCAGCTCACCACGCAATATCGGGACAGGGAACGAGCAGTACTTC. The whole variable domain, filled in from reference TRBV18 and TRBJ2-7, reads NAGVMQNPRHLVRRRGQEARLRCSPMKGHSHVYWYRQLPEEGLKFMVYLQKENIIDESGMPKERFSAEFPKEGPSILRIQQVVRGDSAAYFCASSPRNIGTGNEQYFGPGTRLTVT.

V gene TRBV7-2 combines with J gene TRBJ2-3; D gene uncertain. V lost 5 bases and J 4 bases, leaving 10 bases between the germline ends. CDR3 length equals 13 residues. Germline-derived CDR1 and CDR2 are SGHTA and FQGNSA. The CDR3 nucleotides read TGTGCCAGCAGCACCGGGCTCGCAGATACGCAGTATTTT. It translates to CASSTGLADTQYF.

This chain joins TRBV7-2 and TRBJ2-7, with D tentatively TRBD2 (6 bases). This CDR3 comprises 15 residues. Germline lookup yields CDR1 SGHTA and CDR2 FQGNSA. The germline V and J ends were trimmed by 5 bases and 2 bases, with 16 bases remaining between them. CDR3 sequence: CASSQPGGIAYEQYV. In DNA, the CDR3 is TGTGCCAGCAGCCAACCTGGGGGGATAGCCTACGAGCAGTACGTC.

The sample holds a few counts of this clonotype. The chain uses TRBV7-9 and TRBJ1-2; TRBD1 matches at 7 bases. The trim removed 6 bases at V and 5 bases at J, leaving 9 bases unmatched. CDR1 SEHNR and CDR2 FQNEAQ come from the germline V gene (reference sequence). The length of the CDR3 is 14 residues. CDR3 loop: CASRPSGGRYGYTF. The DNA of the CDR3 is TGTGCCAGCAGACCCTCAGGGGGTCGGTATGGCTACACCTTC.

Only a few counts were recorded for this clonotype. The rearrangement links TRBV20-1 to TRBJ1-1, with D unclear. The CDR3 contains 14 residues. Germline CDR1 is DFQATT and CDR2 is SNEGSKA (reference sequence). Deletions cut 0 bases from V and 6 bases from J, with 14 bases between. This chain's CDR3 is CSARDGPVRAEAFF. CDR3 DNA sequence: TGCAGTGCTAGAGATGGACCTGTCCGGGCTGAAGCTTTCTTT.

The rearrangement links TRBV12-5 to TRBJ2-1, with TRBD2 matching over 14 bases. The V gene's germline CDR1 is LGHNT and CDR2 FRNRAP. Germline trimming cut 6 bases from V and 8 bases from J; bases unmatched to any gene: 3. The CDR3 has 14 residues. The CDR3 loop is CASGGLAGGYEQFF. The CDR3 coding sequence is TGTGCTAGTGGCGGACTAGCGGGGGGTTATGAGCAGTTCTTC.

V usage is TRBV29-1 and J usage is TRBJ2-3; either TRBD1 or TRBD2 may supply D (6 bases each). This CDR3 has 12 residues. Germline assignment: CDR1 SQVTM and CDR2 ANQGSEA. Trimming took off 5 bases at V and 6 bases at J, with 12 bases between the two ends. The CDR3 reads CSVSGGADTQYF. The CDR3 nucleotides are TGCAGCGTTTCCGGGGGCGCGGATACGCAGTATTTT.